Below, 20 T cell receptor beta chains from the same sample are listed, as sequenced in a study of cytomegalovirus exposure and HLA in healthy donors. The PCR employed 60 Vbeta primers together with 13 Jbeta primers. TCRdb keeps only in-frame clones here, not all; method: immunoSEQ multiplex PCR. This table holds some 150,000 clones, approximately 87% found once. The source material was PBMCs. The receptors were sampled from a woman younger than 45 in good health and CMV-seronegative.

The genes are TRBV7-8 and TRBJ1-6, with 7 bases aligning to TRBD1. This CDR3 has 15 residues. Germline trimming cut 7 bases from V and 10 bases from J; bases unmatched to any gene: 13. Germline-derived CDR1 and CDR2 are SGHVS and FQNEAQ. CDR3 nucleotides: TGTGCCAGCACCAGAAGAGAGGGGGCTAACTCACCCCTCCACTTT. As protein: CASTRREGANSPLHF.

The chain couples TRBV28 to TRBJ1-5; D gene unclear. Germline loops: CDR1 MDHEN, CDR2 SYDVKM. The CDR3 has 14 residues. V was pared by 3 bases and J by 4 bases, with 10 bases between. The CDR3 here is CASSFSPLNQPQHF. The CDR3 bases are TGTGCCAGCAGTTTTTCCCCTTTAAATCAGCCCCAGCATTTT.

The V and J genes are TRBV10-3 and TRBJ1-1; weak D call: TRBD1 (6 bases). Trimming cost V 6 bases and J 2 bases, with 16 bases left between them. This CDR3 is built from 15 residues. In germline, CDR1 is ENHRY, CDR2 SYGVKD. CDR3 in DNA: TGTGCCATCAGGGACAGTAAAGGGGCAAACACTGAAGCTTTCTTT. The encoded protein is CAIRDSKGANTEAFF.

The rearrangement joins TRBV5-5 to TRBJ1-1, with TRBD1 matching over 9 bases. Germline V gene sequence: CDR1 SGHKS, CDR2 YYEKEE (reference sequence). V lost 5 bases, J lost 5 bases, and 4 bases stayed unmatched. This CDR3 comprises 13 residues. The chain's CDR3 is CASSGTGQTEAFF. CDR3 DNA: TGTGCCAGCAGTGGGACAGGGCAAACTGAAGCTTTCTTT.

The chain combines TRBV5-4 with TRBJ2-5, with D possibly TRBD1 on 5 matching bases. The V and J ends lost 0 bases and 2 bases respectively, with 8 bases between them. Germline values: CDR1 SGHNT, CDR2 YYREEE (reference sequence). This CDR3 has 14 residues. The CDR3 DNA sequence: TGTGCCAGCAGCTTGGGGCAGGGACAAGAGACCCAGTACTTC. Translating it yields CASSLGQGQETQYF.

V gene TRBV2 combines with J gene TRBJ1-1; D remains unclear. The V gene lost 10 bases and the J gene lost 8 bases, with 14 bases spanning the gap. The CDR3 runs 11 residues. The germline V gene has CDR1 SNHLY and CDR2 FYNNEI. The CDR3 bases are TGTGCCACCAACCTATACGGGGAAGCTTTCTTT. Its protein product is CATNLYGEAFF.

This clone was observed once. This chain connects TRBV4-2 to TRBJ2-1; 9 nucleotides line up with TRBD2. The ends lost 3 bases at V and 2 bases at J; junction bases unmatched: 2. The length of the CDR3 is 15 residues. Germline V gene sequence: CDR1 LGHNA, CDR2 YNFKEQ. Here the CDR3 DNA reads TGTGCCAGCAGCCAGTTAGCGGGGGCCTACAATGAGCAGTTCTTC. Protein: CASSQLAGAYNEQFF.

This clone has ten or more counts. One end of the junction is discordant with germline, which a read error may explain. The chain uses TRBV7-9 and TRBJ1-1; the D is unclear. The CDR3 is made up of 13 amino acids. Germline V lookup: CDR1 SEHNR, CDR2 FQNEAQ (reference sequence). In DNA form, the CDR3 reads TGTGCCAGCAGCGGGTCGGTGGGCACACCAGTGGTCTTT. It codes for CASSGSVGTPVVF.

The chain employs TRBV4-1 and TRBJ2-7, with 9 bases aligning to TRBD2. V shed 4 bases and J 4 bases; nucleotides not matched to a gene: 2. Germline V gives CDR1 MGHRA, CDR2 YSYEKL. CDR3 length equals 13 residues. The CDR3 bases are TGCGCCAGCAGCCTACTAGCGGGTTACGAGCAGTACTTC. Translation: CASSLLAGYEQYF.

As for this clone: An end of the junction differs from the germline gene, which may be a read error. The sample contains more than one DNA sequence encoding this CDR3. The CDR3 here is CASSFRTGADTQYF. The CDR3 region has the DNA TGCGCCAGCAGTTTCCGGACAGGGGCAGATACGCAGTATTTT. The chain recombines TRBV27 with TRBJ2-3; 9 bases map to TRBD1. This CDR3 comprises 14 residues. CDR1 and CDR2 (germline): MNHEY, SMNVEV (reference sequence).

A remark on this clone: In the same sample, other DNA sequences code for this CDR3. The gene calls are TRBV30 and TRBJ2-1, with TRBD2 matching over 13 bases. The CDR3 contains 16 residues. Germline assignment: CDR1 GTSNPN and CDR2 SVGIG (reference sequence). The J segment lost 7 bases and the V segment lost 0 bases, leaving 6 bases of the junction unmatched. The CDR3: CAWSVPGLAGTNEQFF. CDR3 nucleotides: TGTGCCTGGAGTGTACCGGGACTAGCGGGAACTAATGAGCAGTTCTTC.

The chain is built from TRBV4-3 and TRBJ2-1; 11 bases are shared with TRBD1. Per the germline V gene, CDR1 is LGHNA and CDR2 is YSLEER. The CDR3 totals 17 residues. V trimming: 3 bases; J trimming: 6 bases; junction bases outside the gene matches: 10. The CDR3 DNA is TGCGCCAGCAGCCACCATAGTCCCGGGACAGGGGGCAATGAGCAGTTCTTC. Its protein is CASSHHSPGTGGNEQFF.

The chain couples TRBV7-7 to TRBJ2-5; no clear D gene. Germline CDR1 SSHAT, CDR2 FNYEAQ (reference sequence). V was clipped by 5 bases and J by 1 base, with 11 bases between them. The CDR3 spans 14 residues. DNA for the CDR3: TGTGCCAGCAGCCGTTCGGGTACCCAAGAGACCCAGTACTTC. Translation gives CASSRSGTQETQYF.

The rearrangement uses TRBV15 and TRBJ2-7; 8 positions agree with TRBD1. V lost 1 base and J lost 5; bases outside the gene matches: 10. Germline values: CDR1 LNHNV, CDR2 YYDKDF (reference sequence). The CDR3 totals 16 residues. CDR3 sequence (DNA): TGTGCCACCAGCAGAGCTCCAGGGGGCGAATTGCACGAGCAGTACTTC. It is translated as CATSRAPGGELHEQYF. The full variable domain, with the rest looked up from reference TRBV15 and TRBJ2-7, is DAMVIQNPRYQVTQFGKPVTLSCSQTLNHNVMYWYQQKSSQAPKLLFHYYDKDFNNEADTPDNFQSRRPNTSFCFLDIRSPGLGDTAMYLCATSRAPGGELHEQYFGPGTRLTVT.

The chain is built from TRBV6-1 and TRBJ2-1, with D tentatively TRBD1 (6 bases). Germline-derived CDR1 and CDR2 are MNHNS and SASEGT. The CDR3 has 13 amino acids. The ends were cut back, 6 bases at V and 9 bases at J, with 15 bases in the middle. CDR3 DNA sequence: TGTGCCAGCAGATTCTGGGGGCTGGGTGAGCAGTTCTTC. Protein sequence: CASRFWGLGEQFF.

The chain recombines TRBV6-6 with TRBJ2-5; 7 nucleotides agree with TRBD2. The J call is in doubt because the DNA end fits TRBJ2-7 better. Germline V gene sequence: CDR1 MNHNY, CDR2 SVGAGI (reference sequence). CDR3 length: 14 residues. The CDR3 loop reads CASSRGGGSYEQYF. The CDR3 nucleotides read TGTGCCAGCAGTCGCGGCGGGGGTAGCTACGAGCAGTACTTC.

In this sample, this clone turned up once. The gene calls are TRBV19 and TRBJ2-1, with 7 bases lining up with TRBD2. The CDR3 is made up of 14 amino acids. The V and J ends lost 5 bases and 5 bases, in that order; junction bases with no gene match: 6. Germline V gene sequence: CDR1 LNHDA, CDR2 SQIVND (reference sequence). The CDR3 sequence: CASSEGLPNNEQFF. Here the CDR3 DNA reads TGTGCCAGTAGTGAGGGACTACCGAACAATGAGCAGTTCTTC.

The CDR3 sequence is CASSKGYEQYF. The CDR3 coding sequence is TGTGCCAGCAGTAAGGGGTACGAGCAGTACTTC. The J gene is TRBJ2-7, the V gene TRBV2, with TRBD1 as a possible D gene (5 bases). Trimming left V 5 bases short and J 4 bases short, with 6 bases between. In germline, CDR1 is SNHLY, CDR2 FYNNEI. The CDR3 has 11 residues.

This clone was counted once. The chain recombines TRBV28 with TRBJ2-7; 8 nucleotides line up with TRBD1. This CDR3 region has 16 residues. V was clipped by 5 bases and J by 4 bases; unmatched bases: 13. Germline V gene lookup returns CDR1 MDHEN and CDR2 SYDVKM. The CDR3 DNA reads as TGTGCCAGCAGTCCCGAGAGGCGGGACAGGCCGTACGAGCAGTACTTC. Its protein is CASSPERRDRPYEQYF.

V gene TRBV4-3 combines with J gene TRBJ2-5, with D maybe TRBD2 (7 bases). Looked up from germline, CDR1 is LGHNA and CDR2 is YSLEER. The length of the CDR3 is 14 residues. The V and J ends lost 2 bases and 5 bases respectively, with 12 bases between them. CDR3 nucleotides: TGCGCCAGCAGCCAACACGGGGGGCGGGAGACCCAGTACTTC. Amino acid sequence: CASSQHGGRETQYF.